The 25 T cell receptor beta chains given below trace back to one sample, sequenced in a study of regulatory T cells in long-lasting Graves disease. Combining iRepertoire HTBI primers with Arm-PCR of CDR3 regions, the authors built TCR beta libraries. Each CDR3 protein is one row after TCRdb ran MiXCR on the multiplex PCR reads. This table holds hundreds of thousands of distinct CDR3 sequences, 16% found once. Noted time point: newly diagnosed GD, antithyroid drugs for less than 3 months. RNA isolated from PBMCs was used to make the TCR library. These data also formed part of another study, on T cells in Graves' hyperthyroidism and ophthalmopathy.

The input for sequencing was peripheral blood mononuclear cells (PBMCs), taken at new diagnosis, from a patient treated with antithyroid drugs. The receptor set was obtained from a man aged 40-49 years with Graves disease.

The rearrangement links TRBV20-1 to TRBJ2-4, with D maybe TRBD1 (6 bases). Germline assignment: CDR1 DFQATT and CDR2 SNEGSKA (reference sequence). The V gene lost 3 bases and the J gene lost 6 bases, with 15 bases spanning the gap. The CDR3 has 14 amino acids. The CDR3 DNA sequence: TGCAGTGCTAGGCCGCTGTCACAGGGAAACATTCAGTACTTC. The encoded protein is CSARPLSQGNIQYF.

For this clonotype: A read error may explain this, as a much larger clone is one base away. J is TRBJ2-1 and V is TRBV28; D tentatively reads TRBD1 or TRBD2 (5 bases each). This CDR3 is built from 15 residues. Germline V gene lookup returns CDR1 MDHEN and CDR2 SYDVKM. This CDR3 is CASSPGGQGYNEQSF. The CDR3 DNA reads TGTGCCAGCAGCCCCGGAGGACAAGGCTACAATGAGCAGTCCTTC.

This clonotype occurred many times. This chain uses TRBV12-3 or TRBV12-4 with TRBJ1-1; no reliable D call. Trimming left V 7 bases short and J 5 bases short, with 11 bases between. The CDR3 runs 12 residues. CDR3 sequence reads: CASTSLFTEAFF. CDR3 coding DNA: TGTGCCAGCACCTCTTTGTTTACTGAAGCTTTCTTT.

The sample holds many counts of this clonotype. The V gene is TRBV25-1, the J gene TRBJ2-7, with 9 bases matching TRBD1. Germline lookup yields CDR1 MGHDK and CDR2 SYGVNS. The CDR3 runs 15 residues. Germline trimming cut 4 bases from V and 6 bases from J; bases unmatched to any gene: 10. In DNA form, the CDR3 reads TGTGCCAGCAGTGCCCTAAGGGGACAGGGTTTCGAGCAGTACTTC. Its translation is CASSALRGQGFEQYF.

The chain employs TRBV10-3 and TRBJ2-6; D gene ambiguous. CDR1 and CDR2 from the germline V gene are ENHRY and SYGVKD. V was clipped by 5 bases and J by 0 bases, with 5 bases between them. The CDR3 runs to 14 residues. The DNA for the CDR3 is TGTGCCATCAGTTTGGTCTCTGGGGCCAACGTCCTGACTTTC. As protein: CAISLVSGANVLTF.

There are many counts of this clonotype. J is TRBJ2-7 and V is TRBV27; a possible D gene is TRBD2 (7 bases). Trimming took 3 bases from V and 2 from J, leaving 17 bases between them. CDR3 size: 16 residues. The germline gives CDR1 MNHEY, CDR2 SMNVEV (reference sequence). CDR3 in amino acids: CASSFPSGDTTYEQYF. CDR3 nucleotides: TGTGCCAGCAGTTTTCCCAGCGGGGACACCACCTACGAGCAGTACTTC.

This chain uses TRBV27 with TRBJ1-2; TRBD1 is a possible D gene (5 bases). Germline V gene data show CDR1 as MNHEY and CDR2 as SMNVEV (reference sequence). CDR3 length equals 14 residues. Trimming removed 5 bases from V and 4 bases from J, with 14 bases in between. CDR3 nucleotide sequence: TGTGCCAGCAGTCCCTTGGGGGTGGCCTATGGCTACACCTTC. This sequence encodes CASSPLGVAYGYTF.

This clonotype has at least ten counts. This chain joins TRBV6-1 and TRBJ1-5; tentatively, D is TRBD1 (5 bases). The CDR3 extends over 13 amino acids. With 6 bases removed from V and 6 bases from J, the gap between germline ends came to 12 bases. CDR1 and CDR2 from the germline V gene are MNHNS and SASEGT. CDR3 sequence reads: CASSPGQVQPQHF. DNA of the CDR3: TGTGCCAGCAGCCCGGGGCAAGTTCAGCCCCAGCATTTT.

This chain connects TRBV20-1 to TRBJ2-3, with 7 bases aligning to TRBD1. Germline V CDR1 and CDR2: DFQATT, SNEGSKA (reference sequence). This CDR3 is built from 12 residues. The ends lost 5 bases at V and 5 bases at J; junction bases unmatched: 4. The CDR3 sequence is CSARTGEDTQYF. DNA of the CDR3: TGCAGTGCTCGCACAGGGGAAGATACGCAGTATTTT.

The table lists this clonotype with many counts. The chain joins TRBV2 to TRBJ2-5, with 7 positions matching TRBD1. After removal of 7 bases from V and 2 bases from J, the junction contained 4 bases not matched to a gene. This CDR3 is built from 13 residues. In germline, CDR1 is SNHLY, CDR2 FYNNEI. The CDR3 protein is CASKGTVQETQYF. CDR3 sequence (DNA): TGTGCCAGCAAGGGGACAGTTCAAGAGACCCAGTACTTC. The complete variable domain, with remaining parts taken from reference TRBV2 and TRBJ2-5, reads EPEVTQTPSHQVTQMGQEVILRCVPISNHLYFYWYRQILGQKVEFLVSFYNNEISEKSEIFDDQFSVERPDGSNFTLKIRSTKLEDSAMYFCASKGTVQETQYFGPGTRLLVL.

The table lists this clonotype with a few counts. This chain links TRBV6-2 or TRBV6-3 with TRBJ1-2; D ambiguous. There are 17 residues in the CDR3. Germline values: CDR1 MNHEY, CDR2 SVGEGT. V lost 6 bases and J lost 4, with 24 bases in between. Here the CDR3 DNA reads TGTGCCAGCAGCTCAGCGCGCGGGCAAGCGCGGGGCTATGGCTACACCTTC. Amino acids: CASSSARGQARGYGYTF.

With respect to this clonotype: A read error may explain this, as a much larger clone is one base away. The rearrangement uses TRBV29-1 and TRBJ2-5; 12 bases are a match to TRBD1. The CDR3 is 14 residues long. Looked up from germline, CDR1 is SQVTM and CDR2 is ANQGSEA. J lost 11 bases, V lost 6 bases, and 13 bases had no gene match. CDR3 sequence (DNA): TGCAGCGTGGGATGGGACAGGGGGCGCAGGGAGCAGTACTTC. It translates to CSVGWDRGRREQYF. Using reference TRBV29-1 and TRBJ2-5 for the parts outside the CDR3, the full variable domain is SAVISQKPSRDICQRGTSLTIQCQVDSQVTMMFWYRQQPGQSLTLIATANQGSEATYESGFVIDKFPISRPNLTFSTLTVSNMSPEDSSIYLCSVGWDRGRREQYFGPGTRLLVL.

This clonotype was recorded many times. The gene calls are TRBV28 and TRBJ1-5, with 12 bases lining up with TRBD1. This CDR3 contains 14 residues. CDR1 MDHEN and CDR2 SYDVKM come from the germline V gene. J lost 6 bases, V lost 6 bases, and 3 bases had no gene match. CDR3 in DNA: TGTGCCAGCAGGGGGACAGGGGGCGGTCAGCCCCAGCATTTT. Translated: CASRGTGGGQPQHF.

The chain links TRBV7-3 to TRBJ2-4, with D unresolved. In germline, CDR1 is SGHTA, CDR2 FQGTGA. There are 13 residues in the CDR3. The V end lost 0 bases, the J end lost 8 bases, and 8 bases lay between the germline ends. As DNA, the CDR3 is TGTGCCAGCAGCTTAACAGGGTTAGACATTCAGTACTTC. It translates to CASSLTGLDIQYF.

The CDR3 nucleotides are TGTGCCAGCAGTTTAGGGGGGGCGCGTGTAGAAAAACTGTTTTTT. Translated: CASSLGGARVEKLFF. The chain recombines TRBV28 with TRBJ1-4; weak D call: TRBD1 (6 bases). Germline values: CDR1 MDHEN, CDR2 SYDVKM. The CDR3 extends over 15 amino acids. Trimming took off 2 bases at V and 8 bases at J, with 15 bases between the two ends. Together with reference TRBV28 and TRBJ1-4, the CDR3 gives the full variable domain: DVKVTQSSRYLVKRTGEKVFLECVQDMDHENMFWYRQDPGLGLRLIYFSYDVKMKEKGDIPEGYSVSREKKERFSLILESASTNQTSMYLCASSLGGARVEKLFFGSGTQLSVL.

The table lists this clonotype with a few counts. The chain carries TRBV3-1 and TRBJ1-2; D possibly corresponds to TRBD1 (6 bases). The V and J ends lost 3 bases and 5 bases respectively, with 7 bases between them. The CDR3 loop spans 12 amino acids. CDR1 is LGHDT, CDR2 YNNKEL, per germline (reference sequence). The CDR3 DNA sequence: TGTGCCAGCAGCCATGGACAGTATGGCTACACCTTC. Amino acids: CASSHGQYGYTF.

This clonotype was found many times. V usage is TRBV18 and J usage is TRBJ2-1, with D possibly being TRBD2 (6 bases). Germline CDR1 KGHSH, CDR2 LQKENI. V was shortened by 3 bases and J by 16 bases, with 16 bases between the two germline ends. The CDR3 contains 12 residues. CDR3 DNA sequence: TGTGCCAGCTCACCTCAAACCGGGACTTCCTTCTTC. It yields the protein CASSPQTGTSFF.

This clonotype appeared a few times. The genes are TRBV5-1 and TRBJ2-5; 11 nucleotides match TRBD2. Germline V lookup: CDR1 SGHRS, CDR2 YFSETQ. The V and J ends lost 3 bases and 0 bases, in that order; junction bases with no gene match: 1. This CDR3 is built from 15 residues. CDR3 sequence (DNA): TGCGCCAGCAGCTCTAGCGGGAGGTACCAAGAGACCCAGTACTTC. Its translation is CASSSSGRYQETQYF.

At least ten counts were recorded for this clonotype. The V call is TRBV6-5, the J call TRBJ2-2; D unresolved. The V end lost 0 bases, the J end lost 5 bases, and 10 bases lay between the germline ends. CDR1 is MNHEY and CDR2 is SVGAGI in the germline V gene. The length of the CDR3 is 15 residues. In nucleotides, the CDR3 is TGTGCCAGCAGTTACTCTGGGGAAGGGACCGGGGAGCTGTTTTTT. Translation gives CASSYSGEGTGELFF.

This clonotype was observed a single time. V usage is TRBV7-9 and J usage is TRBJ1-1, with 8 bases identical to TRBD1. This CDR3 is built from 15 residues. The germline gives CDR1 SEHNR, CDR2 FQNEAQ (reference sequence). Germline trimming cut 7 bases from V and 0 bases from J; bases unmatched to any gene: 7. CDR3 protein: CASTPQGALNTEAFF. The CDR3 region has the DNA TGTGCCAGCACCCCGCAGGGGGCTCTGAACACTGAAGCTTTCTTT.

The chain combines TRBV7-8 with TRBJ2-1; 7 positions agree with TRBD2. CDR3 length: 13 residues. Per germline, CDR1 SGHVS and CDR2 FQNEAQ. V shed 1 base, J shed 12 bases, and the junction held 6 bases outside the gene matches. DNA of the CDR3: TGTGCCAGCAGCTTAGGGGGCGGGGGAGGGCAGTTCTTC. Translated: CASSLGGGGGQFF.

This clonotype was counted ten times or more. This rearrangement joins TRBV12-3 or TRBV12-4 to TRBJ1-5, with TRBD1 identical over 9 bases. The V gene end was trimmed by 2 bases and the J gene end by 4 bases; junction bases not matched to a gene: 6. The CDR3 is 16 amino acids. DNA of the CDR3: TGTGCCAGCAGTTTAAGAGGACAGGGGTTAAATCAGCCCCAGCATTTT. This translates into CASSLRGQGLNQPQHF.

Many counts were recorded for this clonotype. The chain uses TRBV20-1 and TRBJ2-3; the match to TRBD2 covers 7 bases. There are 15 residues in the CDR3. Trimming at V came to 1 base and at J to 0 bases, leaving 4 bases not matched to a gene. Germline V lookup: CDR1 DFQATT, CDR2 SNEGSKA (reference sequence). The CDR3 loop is CSARGQRGSTDTQYF. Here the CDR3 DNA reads TGCAGTGCTAGAGGCCAGCGGGGCAGCACAGATACGCAGTATTTT.

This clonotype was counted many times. CDR3 in amino acids: CASSPWGRGYTF. CDR3 nucleotide sequence: TGTGCCAGCAGTCCATGGGGGAGGGGCTACACCTTC. The rearrangement joins TRBV12-3 or TRBV12-4 to TRBJ1-2; possible D gene TRBD1, 5 bases. Trimming stripped 5 bases from V and 8 bases from J, with 12 bases between. There are 12 residues in the CDR3.

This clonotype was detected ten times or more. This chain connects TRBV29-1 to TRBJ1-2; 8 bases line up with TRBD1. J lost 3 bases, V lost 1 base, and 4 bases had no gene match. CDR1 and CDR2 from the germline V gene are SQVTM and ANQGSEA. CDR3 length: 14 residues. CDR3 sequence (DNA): TGCAGCGTTGAAGGGGACAGGAGATACTATGGCTACACCTTC. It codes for CSVEGDRRYYGYTF. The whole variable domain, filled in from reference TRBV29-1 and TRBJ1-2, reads SAVISQKPSRDICQRGTSLTIQCQVDSQVTMMFWYRQQPGQSLTLIATANQGSEATYESGFVIDKFPISRPNLTFSTLTVSNMSPEDSSIYLCSVEGDRRYYGYTFGSGTRLTVV.